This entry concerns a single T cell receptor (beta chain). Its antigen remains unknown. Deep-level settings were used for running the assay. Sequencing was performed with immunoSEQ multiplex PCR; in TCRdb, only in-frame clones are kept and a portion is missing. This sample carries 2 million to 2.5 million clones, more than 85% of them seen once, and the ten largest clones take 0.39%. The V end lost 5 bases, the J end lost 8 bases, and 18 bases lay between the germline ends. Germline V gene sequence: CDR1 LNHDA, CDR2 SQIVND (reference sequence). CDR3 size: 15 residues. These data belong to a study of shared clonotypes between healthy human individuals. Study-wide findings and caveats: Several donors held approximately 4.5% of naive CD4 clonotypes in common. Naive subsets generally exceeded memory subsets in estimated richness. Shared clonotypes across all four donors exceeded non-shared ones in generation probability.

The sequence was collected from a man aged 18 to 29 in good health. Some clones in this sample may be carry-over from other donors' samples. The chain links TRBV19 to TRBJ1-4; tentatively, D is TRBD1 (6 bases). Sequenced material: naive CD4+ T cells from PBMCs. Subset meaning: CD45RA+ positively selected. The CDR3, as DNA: TGTGCCAGTAGTCCTCGGACAGTCCTCGGGGAAAAACTGTTTTTT. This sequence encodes CASSPRTVLGEKLFF.